The T cell receptor beta chain described here comes from a study of blood T cells in healthy people across ages. For the study at large: Per two T cells, template switching captured roughly one barcoded beta molecule.

Details on this clonotype: Its antigen is not identified.

Alongside a J-beta primer mix, a sample-barcoded 5' primer served in a second PCR lasting roughly 6 to 12 cycles. TCRdb fed the 5' RACE reads into MiXCR, producing one record per CDR3 protein. The sample records around 690,000 distinct CDR3 sequences, about 54% being singletons. Whole-study findings and limits: More naive CD4+ cells and higher diversity were found in long-lived than in aged donors.

This CDR3 comprises 14 residues. V was cut by 7 bases and J by 5 bases, with 18 bases left in between. Germline-derived CDR1 and CDR2 are MNHEY and SVGEGT. This sequence joins TRBV6-2 or TRBV6-3 and TRBJ2-7, with TRBD1 as a possible D gene (5 bases). Sample: blood. The sequence was collected from a man aged 60-69 years in good health. The CDR3 DNA reads TGTGCCAGCATCGCCGGCCCAGGGTCCGACGAGCAGTACTTC. Amino acid sequence: CASIAGPGSDEQYF.